The clone carrying this T cell receptor beta chain occurred a few times. Its antigen is as yet unknown. The CDR3 loop spans 13 amino acids. Germline lookup yields CDR1 DFQATT and CDR2 SNEGSKA (reference sequence). Trimming removed 3 bases at V and 1 base at J, with 10 bases between. Unique molecular identifiers were incorporated when the TCRbeta library was constructed. MiXCR was run by TCRdb on the PCR reads, yielding one entry per CDR3 protein. The table has around 140,000 distinct CDR3 sequences, 8% to 10% seen once. This entry belongs to a study of T-cell reconstitution after alpha-beta-depleted transplantation in children. Study results and caveats: When one year had passed after transplant, most T-cell counts and diversity came from newly produced T cells.

This clonotype was sampled from a female patient between 2 and 15 years old who had a stem cell transplant for congenital amegakaryocytic thrombocytopenia, so the T cells may come from the graft donor. The chain employs TRBV20-1 and TRBJ2-7; possible D gene TRBD2, 6 bases. Sequenced here: PBMCs, mostly from graft donor cells, sampled 180 days after TCRalphabeta/CD19-depleted stem cell transplant. The DNA of the CDR3 is TGCAGTGCTAGCGCCAGCGGGTCCTACGAGCAGTACTTC. This encodes CSASASGSYEQYF.